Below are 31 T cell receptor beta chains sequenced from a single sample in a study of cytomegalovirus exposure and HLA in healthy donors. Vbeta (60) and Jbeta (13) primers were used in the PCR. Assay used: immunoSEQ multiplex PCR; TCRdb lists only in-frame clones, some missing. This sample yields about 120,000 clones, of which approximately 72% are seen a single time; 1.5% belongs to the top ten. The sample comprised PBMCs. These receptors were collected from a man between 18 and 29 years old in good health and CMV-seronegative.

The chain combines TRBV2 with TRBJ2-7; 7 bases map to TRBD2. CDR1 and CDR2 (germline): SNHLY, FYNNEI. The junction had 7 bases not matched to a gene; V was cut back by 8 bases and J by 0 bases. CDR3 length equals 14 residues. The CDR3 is CASGRGESSYEQYF. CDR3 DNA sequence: TGTGCCAGCGGGAGGGGCGAGAGCTCCTACGAGCAGTACTTC.

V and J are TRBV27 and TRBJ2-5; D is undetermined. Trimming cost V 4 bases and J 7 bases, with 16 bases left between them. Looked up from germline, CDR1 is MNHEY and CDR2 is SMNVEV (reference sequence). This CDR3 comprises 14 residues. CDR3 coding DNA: TGTGCCAGCAGTTCCCTGGTTCCCTCCGGGACCCAGTACTTC. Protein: CASSSLVPSGTQYF.

CDR3 in amino acids: CASRGLGEQYF. The CDR3 DNA follows: TGTGCCAGCAGGGGGCTGGGCGAGCAGTACTTC. The chain carries TRBV27 and TRBJ2-7, with D possibly being TRBD1 (5 bases). This CDR3 has 11 amino acids. Germline V CDR1 and CDR2: MNHEY, SMNVEV (reference sequence). The V and J ends lost 6 bases and 6 bases respectively, with 9 bases between them.

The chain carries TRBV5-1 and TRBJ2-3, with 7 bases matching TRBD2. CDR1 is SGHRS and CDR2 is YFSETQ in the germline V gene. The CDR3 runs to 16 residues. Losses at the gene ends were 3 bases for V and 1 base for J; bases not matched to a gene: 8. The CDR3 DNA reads TGCGCCAGCAGCTCCGCGACTAGCTTGGGCACAGATACGCAGTATTTT. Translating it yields CASSSATSLGTDTQYF. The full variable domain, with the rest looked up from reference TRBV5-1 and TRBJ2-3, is KAGVTQTPRYLIKTRGQQVTLSCSPISGHRSVSWYQQTPGQGLQFLFEYFSETQRNKGNFPGRFSGRQFSNSRSEMNVSTLELGDSALYLCASSSATSLGTDTQYFGPGTRLTVL.

The CDR3 DNA reads TGTGCCAGCAGCCAAGAGATAGGGGGAGTAGCTGAAGCTTTCTTT. Amino acid sequence: CASSQEIGGVAEAFF. The rearrangement joins TRBV4-2 to TRBJ1-1; weak D call: TRBD1 (6 bases). Germline CDR1 reads LGHNA; CDR2 reads YNFKEQ. The germline V and J ends were trimmed by 0 bases and 6 bases, with 14 bases remaining between them. The CDR3 contains 15 residues.

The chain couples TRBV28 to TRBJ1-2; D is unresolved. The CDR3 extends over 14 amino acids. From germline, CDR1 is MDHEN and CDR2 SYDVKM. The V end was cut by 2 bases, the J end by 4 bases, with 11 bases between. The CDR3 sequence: CASSLIRGVYGYTF. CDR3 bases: TGTGCCAGCAGTTTAATTCGGGGAGTCTATGGCTACACCTTC.

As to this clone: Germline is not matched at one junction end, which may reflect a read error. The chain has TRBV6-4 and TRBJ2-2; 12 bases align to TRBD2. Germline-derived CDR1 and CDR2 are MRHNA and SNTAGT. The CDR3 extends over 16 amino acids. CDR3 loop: CACSELAGGVTGELFF. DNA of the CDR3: TGTGCCTGCAGTGAACTAGCGGGGGGAGTCACCGGGGAGCTGTTTTTT.

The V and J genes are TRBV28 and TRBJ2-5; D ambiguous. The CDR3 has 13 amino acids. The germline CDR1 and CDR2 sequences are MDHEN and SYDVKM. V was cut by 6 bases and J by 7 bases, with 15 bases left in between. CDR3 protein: CASSNDRSRTQYF. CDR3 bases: TGTGCCAGCAGCAATGACCGGTCTAGGACCCAGTACTTC.

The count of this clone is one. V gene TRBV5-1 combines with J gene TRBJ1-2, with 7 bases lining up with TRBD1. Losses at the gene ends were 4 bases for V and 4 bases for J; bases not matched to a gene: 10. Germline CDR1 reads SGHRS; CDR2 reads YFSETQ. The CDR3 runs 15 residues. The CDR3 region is CASSPGTVFTYGYTF. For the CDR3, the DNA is TGCGCCAGCAGCCCCGGGACAGTTTTTACCTATGGCTACACCTTC.

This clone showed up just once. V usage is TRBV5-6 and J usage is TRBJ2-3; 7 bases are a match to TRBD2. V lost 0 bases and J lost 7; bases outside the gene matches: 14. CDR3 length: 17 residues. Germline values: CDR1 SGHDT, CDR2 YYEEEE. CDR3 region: CASSLVRLAALKNTQYF. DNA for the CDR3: TGTGCCAGCAGCTTGGTTCGCCTAGCGGCCCTCAAGAATACGCAGTATTTT.

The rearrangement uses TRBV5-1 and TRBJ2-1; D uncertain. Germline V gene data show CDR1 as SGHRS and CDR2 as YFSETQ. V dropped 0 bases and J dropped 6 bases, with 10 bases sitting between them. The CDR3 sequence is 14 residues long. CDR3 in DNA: TGCGCCAGCAGCTTGGAGCCGGGTACCAATGAGCAGTTCTTC. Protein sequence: CASSLEPGTNEQFF.

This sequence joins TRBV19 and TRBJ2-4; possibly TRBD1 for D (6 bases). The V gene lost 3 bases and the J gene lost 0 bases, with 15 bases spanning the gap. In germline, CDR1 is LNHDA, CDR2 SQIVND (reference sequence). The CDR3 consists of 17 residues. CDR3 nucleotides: TGTGCCAGTAGTATGGACAGTCAACCACTAGCCAAAAACATTCAGTACTTC. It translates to CASSMDSQPLAKNIQYF.

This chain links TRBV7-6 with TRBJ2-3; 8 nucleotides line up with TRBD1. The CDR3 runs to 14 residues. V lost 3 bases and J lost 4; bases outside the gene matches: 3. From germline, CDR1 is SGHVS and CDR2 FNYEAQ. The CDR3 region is CASSFRTGSDTQYF. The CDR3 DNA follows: TGTGCCAGCAGCTTCCGGACAGGGTCAGATACGCAGTATTTT.

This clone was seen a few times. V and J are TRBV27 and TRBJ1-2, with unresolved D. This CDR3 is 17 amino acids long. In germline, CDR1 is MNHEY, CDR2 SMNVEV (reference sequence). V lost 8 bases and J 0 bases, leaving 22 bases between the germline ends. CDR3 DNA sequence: TGTGCCAGCGCGTCCCAGCGGGGAAAAAAGACTAACTATGGCTACACCTTC. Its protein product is CASASQRGKKTNYGYTF.

CDR3 region: CASRPTSGRVYNEQFF. As DNA, the CDR3 is TGTGCCAGCAGACCAACTAGCGGGAGGGTCTACAATGAGCAGTTCTTC. The chain links TRBV7-9 to TRBJ2-1; 13 nucleotides align to TRBD2. The V gene's germline CDR1 is SEHNR and CDR2 FQNEAQ (reference sequence). The CDR3 is made up of 16 amino acids. Trimming cost V 6 bases and J 3 bases; bases outside gene matches: 5.

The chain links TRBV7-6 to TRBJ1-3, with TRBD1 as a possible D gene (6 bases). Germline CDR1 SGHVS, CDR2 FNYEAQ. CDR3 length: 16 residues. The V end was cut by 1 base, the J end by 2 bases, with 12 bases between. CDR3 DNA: TGTGCCAGCAGCTTAGGAACAGGGTGGACTGGAAACACCATATATTTT. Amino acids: CASSLGTGWTGNTIYF.

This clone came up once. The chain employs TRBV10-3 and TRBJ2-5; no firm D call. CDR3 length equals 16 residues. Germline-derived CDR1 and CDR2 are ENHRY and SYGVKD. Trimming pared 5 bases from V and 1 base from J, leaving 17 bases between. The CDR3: CAISPSGRSPQETQYF. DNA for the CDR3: TGTGCCATCAGTCCCTCTGGCCGGAGTCCCCAAGAGACCCAGTACTTC.

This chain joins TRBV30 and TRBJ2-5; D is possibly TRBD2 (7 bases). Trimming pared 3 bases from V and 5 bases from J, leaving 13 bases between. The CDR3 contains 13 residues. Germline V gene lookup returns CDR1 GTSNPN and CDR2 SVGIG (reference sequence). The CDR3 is CAWRVKGGETQYF. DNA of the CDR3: TGTGCCTGGAGAGTAAAGGGGGGGGAGACCCAGTACTTC.

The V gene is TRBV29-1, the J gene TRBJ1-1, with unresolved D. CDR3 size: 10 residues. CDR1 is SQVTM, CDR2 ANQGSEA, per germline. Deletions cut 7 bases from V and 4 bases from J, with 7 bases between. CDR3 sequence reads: CSASGTEAFF. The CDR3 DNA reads TGCAGCGCCTCAGGCACTGAAGCTTTCTTT.

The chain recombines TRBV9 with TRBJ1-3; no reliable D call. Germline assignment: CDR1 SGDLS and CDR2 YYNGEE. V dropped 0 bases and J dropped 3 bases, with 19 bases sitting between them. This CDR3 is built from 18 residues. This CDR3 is CASSVASGRGPSGNTIYF. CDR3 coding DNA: TGTGCCAGCAGCGTAGCGTCGGGGAGAGGCCCCAGTGGAAACACCATATATTTT.

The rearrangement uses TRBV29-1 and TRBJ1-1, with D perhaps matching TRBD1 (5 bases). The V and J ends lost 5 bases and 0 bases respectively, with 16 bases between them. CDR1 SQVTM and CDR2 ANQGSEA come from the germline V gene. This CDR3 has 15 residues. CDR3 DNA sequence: TGCAGCGTTAATAGGGAAGAAGGGGTGAACACTGAAGCTTTCTTT. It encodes CSVNREEGVNTEAFF.

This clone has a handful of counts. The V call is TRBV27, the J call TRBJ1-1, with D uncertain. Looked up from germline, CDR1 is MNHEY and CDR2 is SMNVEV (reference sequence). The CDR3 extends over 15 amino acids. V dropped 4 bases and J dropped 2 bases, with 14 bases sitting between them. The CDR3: CASSSGLGANTEAFF. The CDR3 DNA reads TGTGCCAGCAGTTCCGGACTGGGCGCCAACACTGAAGCTTTCTTT.

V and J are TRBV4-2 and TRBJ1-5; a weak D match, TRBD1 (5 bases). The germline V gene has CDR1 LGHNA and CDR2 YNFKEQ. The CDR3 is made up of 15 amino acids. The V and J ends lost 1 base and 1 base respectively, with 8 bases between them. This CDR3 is CASSQGQGSNQPQHF. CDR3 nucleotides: TGTGCCAGCAGCCAAGGGCAGGGAAGCAATCAGCCCCAGCATTTT.

Written as DNA, the CDR3 is TGTGCCAGCTCACCAGAGGCGACGAACACTGAAGCTTTCTTT. This encodes CASSPEATNTEAFF. The rearrangement links TRBV18 to TRBJ1-1; D is unclear. V gave up 2 bases and J gave up 1 base, with 8 bases separating them. Per the germline V gene, CDR1 is KGHSH and CDR2 is LQKENI. The CDR3 is 14 residues long.

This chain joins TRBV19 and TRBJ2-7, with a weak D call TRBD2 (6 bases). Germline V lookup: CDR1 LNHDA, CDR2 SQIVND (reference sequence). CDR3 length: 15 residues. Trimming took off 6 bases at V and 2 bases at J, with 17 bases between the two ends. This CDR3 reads CASRGGGSSPYEQYF. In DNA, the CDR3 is TGTGCCAGTAGGGGAGGTGGGAGTAGCCCCTACGAGCAGTACTTC.

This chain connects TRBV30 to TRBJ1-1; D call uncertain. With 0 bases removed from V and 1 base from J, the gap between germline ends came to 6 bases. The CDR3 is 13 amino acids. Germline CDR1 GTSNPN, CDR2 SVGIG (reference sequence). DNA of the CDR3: TGTGCCTGGAGTGTTAATAGGAACACTGAAGCTTTCTTT. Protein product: CAWSVNRNTEAFF.

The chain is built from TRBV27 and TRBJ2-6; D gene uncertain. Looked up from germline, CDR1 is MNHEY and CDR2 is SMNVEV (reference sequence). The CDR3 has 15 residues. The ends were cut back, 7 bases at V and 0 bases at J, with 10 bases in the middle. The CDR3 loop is CASTRFSSGANVLTF. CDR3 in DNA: TGTGCCAGCACCCGATTTAGCTCTGGGGCCAACGTCCTGACTTTC.

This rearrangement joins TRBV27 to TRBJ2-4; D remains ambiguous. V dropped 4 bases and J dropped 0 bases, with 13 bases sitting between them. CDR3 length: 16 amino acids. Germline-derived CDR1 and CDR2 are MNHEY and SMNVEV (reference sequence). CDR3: CASSSPRLLAKNIQYF. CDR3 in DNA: TGTGCCAGCAGTTCTCCCAGACTGCTAGCCAAAAACATTCAGTACTTC.

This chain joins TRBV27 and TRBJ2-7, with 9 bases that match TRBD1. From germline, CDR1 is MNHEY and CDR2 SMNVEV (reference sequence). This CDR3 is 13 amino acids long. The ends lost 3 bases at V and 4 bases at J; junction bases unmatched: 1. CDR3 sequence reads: CASSFGTGYEQYF. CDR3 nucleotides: TGTGCCAGCAGTTTCGGGACAGGGTACGAGCAGTACTTC.

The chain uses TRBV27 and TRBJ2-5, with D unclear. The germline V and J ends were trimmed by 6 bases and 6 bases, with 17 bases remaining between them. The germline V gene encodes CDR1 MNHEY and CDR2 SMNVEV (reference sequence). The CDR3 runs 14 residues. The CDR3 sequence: CASSGGFSAQTQYF. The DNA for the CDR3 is TGTGCCAGCAGCGGCGGTTTTTCGGCTCAGACCCAGTACTTC.

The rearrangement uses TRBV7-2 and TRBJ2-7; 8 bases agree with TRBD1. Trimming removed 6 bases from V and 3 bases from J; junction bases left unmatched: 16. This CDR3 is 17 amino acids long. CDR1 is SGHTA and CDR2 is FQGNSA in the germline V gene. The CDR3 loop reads CASRITAPGTGFYEQYF. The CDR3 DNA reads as TGTGCCAGCAGGATTACAGCCCCCGGGACAGGTTTCTACGAGCAGTACTTC. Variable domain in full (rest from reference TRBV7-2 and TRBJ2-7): GAGVSQSPSNKVTEKGKDVELRCDPISGHTALYWYRQSLGQGLEFLIYFQGNSAPDKSGLPSDRFSAERTGGSVSTLTIQRTQQEDSAVYLCASRITAPGTGFYEQYFGPGTRLTVT.